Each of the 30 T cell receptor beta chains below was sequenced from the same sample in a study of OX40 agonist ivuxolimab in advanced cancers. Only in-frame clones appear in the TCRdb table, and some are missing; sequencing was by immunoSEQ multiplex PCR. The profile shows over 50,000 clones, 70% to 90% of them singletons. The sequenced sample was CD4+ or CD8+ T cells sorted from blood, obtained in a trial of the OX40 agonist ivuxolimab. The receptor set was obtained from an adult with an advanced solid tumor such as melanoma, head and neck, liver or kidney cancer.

The chain's CDR3 is CASGTGLNTGELFF. Written as DNA, the CDR3 is TGTGCCAGCGGGACAGGACTGAACACCGGGGAGCTGTTTTTT. The V call is TRBV2, the J call TRBJ2-2; 8 bases are shared with TRBD1. Germline lookup yields CDR1 SNHLY and CDR2 FYNNEI. This CDR3 is 14 amino acids long. J lost 1 base, V lost 8 bases, and 3 bases had no gene match.

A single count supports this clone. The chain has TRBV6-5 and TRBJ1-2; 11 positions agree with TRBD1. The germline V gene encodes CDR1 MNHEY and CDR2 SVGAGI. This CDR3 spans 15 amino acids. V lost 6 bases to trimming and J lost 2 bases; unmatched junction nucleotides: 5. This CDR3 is CASSVGTGGNYGYTF. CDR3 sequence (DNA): TGTGCCAGCAGCGTAGGGACAGGGGGGAACTATGGCTACACCTTC.

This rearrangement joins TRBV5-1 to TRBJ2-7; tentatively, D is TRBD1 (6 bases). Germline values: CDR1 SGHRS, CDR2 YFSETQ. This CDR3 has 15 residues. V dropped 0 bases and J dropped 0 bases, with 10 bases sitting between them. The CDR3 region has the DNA TGCGCCAGCAGCTTGGCTACAGGGTCCTCCTACGAGCAGTACTTC. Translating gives CASSLATGSSYEQYF. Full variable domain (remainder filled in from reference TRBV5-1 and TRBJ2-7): KAGVTQTPRYLIKTRGQQVTLSCSPISGHRSVSWYQQTPGQGLQFLFEYFSETQRNKGNFPGRFSGRQFSNSRSEMNVSTLELGDSALYLCASSLATGSSYEQYFGPGTRLTVT.

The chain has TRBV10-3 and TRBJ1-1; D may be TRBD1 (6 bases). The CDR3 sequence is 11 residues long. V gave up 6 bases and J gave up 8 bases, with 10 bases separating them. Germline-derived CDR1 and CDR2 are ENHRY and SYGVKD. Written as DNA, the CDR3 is TGTGCCATCAGCACCGGGACAGAAGCTTTCTTT. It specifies CAISTGTEAFF.

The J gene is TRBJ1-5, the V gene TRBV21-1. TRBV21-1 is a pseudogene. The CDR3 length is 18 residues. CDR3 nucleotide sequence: TGTGCCAGCAGCACACTCCTTGGGGGACCGATTATTAATCAGCCCCAGCATTTT. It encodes CASSTLLGGPIINQPQHF.

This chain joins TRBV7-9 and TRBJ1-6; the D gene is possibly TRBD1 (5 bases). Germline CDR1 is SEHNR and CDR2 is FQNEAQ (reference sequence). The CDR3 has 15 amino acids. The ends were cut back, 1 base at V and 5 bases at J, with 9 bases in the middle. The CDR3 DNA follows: TGTGCCAGCAGCTTAGACAGGTCGAATAATTCACCCCTCCACTTT. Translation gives CASSLDRSNNSPLHF.

The CDR3 DNA is TGTGCCAGCAGGGGTCAGGGGGCGCAAGGCTACACCTTC. Amino acid sequence: CASRGQGAQGYTF. The J gene is TRBJ1-2, the V gene TRBV6-1, with 8 bases matching TRBD1. The CDR3 loop spans 13 amino acids. After removal of 6 bases from V and 8 bases from J, the junction contained 8 bases not matched to a gene. Germline lookup yields CDR1 MNHNS and CDR2 SASEGT.

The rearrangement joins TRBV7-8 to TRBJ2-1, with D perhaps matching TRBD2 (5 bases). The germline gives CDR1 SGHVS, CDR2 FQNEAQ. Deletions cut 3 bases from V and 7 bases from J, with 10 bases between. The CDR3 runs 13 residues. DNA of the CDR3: TGTGCCAGCAGCTTCGGAGGTAGGAATGAGCAGTTCTTC. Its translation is CASSFGGRNEQFF.

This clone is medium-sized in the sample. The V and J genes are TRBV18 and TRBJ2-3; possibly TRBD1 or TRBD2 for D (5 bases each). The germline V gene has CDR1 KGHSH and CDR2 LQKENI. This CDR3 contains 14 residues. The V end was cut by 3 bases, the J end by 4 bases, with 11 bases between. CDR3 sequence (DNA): TGTGCCAGCTCACCCCATCCGGGGCCAGATACGCAGTATTTT. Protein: CASSPHPGPDTQYF. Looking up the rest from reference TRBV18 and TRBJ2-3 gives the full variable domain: NAGVMQNPRHLVRRRGQEARLRCSPMKGHSHVYWYRQLPEEGLKFMVYLQKENIIDESGMPKERFSAEFPKEGPSILRIQQVVRGDSAAYFCASSPHPGPDTQYFGPGTRLTVL.

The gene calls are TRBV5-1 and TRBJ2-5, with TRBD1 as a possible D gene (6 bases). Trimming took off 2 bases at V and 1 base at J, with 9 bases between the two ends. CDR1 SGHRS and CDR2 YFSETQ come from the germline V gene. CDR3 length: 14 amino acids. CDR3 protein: CASSFQGPQETQYF. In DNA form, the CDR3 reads TGCGCCAGCAGCTTCCAGGGGCCCCAAGAGACCCAGTACTTC.

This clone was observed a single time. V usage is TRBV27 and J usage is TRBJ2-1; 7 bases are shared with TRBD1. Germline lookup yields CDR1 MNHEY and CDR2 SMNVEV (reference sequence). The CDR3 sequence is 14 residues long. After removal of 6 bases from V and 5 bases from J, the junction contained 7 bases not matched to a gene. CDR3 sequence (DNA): TGTGCCAGCAGCTCCAGGGGGAATGACAATGAGCAGTTCTTC. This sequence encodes CASSSRGNDNEQFF.

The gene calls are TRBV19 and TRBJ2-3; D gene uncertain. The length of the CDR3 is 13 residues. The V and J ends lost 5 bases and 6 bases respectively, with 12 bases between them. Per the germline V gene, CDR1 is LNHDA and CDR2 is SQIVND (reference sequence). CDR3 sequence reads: CASSPDLADTQYF. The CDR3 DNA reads TGTGCCAGTAGTCCAGACCTCGCCGATACGCAGTATTTT.

The CDR3 region is CASIPGVDRNEAFF. CDR3 nucleotides: TGTGCCAGTATCCCCGGGGTCGACAGGAATGAAGCTTTCTTT. The chain is built from TRBV19 and TRBJ1-1, with a tentative D call TRBD1 (6 bases). The CDR3 is made up of 14 amino acids. With 7 bases removed from V and 7 bases from J, the gap between germline ends came to 19 bases. CDR1 and CDR2 from the germline V gene are LNHDA and SQIVND (reference sequence). Complete variable domain (other parts from reference TRBV19 and TRBJ1-1): DGGITQSPKYLFRKEGQNVTLSCEQNLNHDAMYWYRQDPGQGLRLIYYSQIVNDFQKGDIAEGYSVSREKKESFPLTVTSAQKNPTAFYLCASIPGVDRNEAFFGQGTRLTVV.

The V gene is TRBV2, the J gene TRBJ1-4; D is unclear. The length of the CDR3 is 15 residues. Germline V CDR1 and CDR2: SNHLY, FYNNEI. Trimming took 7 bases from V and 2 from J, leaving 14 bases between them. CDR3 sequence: CASTTSPTTNEKLFF. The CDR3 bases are TGTGCCAGCACTACCAGCCCGACCACTAATGAAAAACTGTTTTTT.

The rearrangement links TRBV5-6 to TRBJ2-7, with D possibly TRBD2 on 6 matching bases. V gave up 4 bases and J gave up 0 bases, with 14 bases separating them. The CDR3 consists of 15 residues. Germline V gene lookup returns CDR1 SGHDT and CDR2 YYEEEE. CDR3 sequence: CASSPSGSRSYEQYF. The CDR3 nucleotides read TGTGCCAGCAGCCCAAGCGGGTCCCGCTCCTACGAGCAGTACTTC.

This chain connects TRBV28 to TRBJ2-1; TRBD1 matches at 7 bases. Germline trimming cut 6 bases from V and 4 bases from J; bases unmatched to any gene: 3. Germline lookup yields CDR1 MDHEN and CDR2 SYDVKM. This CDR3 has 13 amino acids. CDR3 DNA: TGTGCCAGCAGGACGGGACAGTACAATGAGCAGTTCTTC. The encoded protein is CASRTGQYNEQFF.

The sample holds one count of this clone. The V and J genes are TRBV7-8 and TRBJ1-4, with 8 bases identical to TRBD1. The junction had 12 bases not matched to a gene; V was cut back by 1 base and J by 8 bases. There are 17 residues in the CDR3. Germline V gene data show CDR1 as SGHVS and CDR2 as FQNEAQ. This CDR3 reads CASSLGTGWVGNEKLFF. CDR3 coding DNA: TGTGCCAGCAGCTTAGGGACAGGGTGGGTTGGAAACGAAAAACTGTTTTTT.

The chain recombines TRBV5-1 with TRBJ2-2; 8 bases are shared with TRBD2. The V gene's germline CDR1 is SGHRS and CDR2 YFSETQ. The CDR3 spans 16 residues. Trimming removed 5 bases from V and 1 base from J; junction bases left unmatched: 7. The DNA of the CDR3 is TGCGCCAGCAGTCCGGGGGGGACTATGAACACCGGGGAGCTGTTTTTT. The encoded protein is CASSPGGTMNTGELFF.

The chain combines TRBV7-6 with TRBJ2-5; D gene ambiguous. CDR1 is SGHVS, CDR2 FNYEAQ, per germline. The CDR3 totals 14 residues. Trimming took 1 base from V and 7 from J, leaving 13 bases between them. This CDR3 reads CASSLETAPGTQYF. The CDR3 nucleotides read TGTGCCAGCAGCTTAGAGACGGCCCCAGGGACCCAGTACTTC. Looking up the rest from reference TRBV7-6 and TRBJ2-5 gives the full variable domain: GAGVSQSPRYKVTKRGQDVALRCDPISGHVSLYWYRQALGQGPEFLTYFNYEAQQDKSGLPNDRFSAERPEGSISTLTIQRTEQRDSAMYRCASSLETAPGTQYFGPGTRLLVL.

CDR3 residues: CASSSAREAVWEKLFF. The CDR3 DNA follows: TGTGCCAGCAGCTCAGCTCGGGAGGCCGTTTGGGAAAAACTGTTTTTT. J is TRBJ1-4 and V is TRBV11-1; the D is unclear. In germline, CDR1 is SGHAT, CDR2 FQDESV (reference sequence). The CDR3 totals 16 residues. The V gene lost 4 bases and the J gene lost 8 bases, with 20 bases spanning the gap. Full variable domain (outside the CDR3, taken from reference TRBV11-1 and TRBJ1-4): EAEVAQSPRYKITEKSQAVAFWCDPISGHATLYWYRQILGQGPELLVQFQDESVVDDSQLPKDRFSAERLKGVDSTLKIQPAELGDSAMYLCASSSAREAVWEKLFFGSGTQLSVL.

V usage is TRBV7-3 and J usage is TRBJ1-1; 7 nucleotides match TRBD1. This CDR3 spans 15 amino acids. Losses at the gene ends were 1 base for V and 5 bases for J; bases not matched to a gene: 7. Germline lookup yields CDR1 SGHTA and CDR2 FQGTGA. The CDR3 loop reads CASSLSPGGETEAFF. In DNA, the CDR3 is TGTGCCAGCAGCTTAAGTCCAGGGGGAGAGACTGAAGCTTTCTTT.

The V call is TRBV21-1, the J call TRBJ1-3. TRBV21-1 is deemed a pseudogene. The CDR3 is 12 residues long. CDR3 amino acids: CGRRPSGNTIYF. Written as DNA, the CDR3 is TGTGGGAGGAGGCCCTCTGGAAACACCATATATTTT.

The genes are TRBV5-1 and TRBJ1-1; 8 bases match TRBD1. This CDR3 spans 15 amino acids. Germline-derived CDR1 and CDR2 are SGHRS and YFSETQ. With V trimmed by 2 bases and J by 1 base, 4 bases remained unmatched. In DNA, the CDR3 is TGCGCCAGCAGCTTACCCGGGACAGGGAACACTGAAGCTTTCTTT. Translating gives CASSLPGTGNTEAFF. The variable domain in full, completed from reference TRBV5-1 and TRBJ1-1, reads KAGVTQTPRYLIKTRGQQVTLSCSPISGHRSVSWYQQTPGQGLQFLFEYFSETQRNKGNFPGRFSGRQFSNSRSEMNVSTLELGDSALYLCASSLPGTGNTEAFFGQGTRLTVV.

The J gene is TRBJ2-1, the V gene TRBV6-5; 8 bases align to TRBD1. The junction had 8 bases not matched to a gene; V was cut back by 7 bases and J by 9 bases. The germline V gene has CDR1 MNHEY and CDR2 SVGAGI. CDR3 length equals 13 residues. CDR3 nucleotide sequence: TGTGCCAGCACCCGTGAGACAGGGGCTGAGCAGTTCTTC. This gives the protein CASTRETGAEQFF.

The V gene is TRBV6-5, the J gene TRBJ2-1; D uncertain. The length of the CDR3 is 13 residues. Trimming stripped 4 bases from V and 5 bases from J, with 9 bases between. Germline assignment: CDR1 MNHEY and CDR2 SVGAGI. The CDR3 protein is CASSLTLNNEQFF. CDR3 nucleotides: TGTGCCAGCAGTTTAACACTGAACAATGAGCAGTTCTTC.

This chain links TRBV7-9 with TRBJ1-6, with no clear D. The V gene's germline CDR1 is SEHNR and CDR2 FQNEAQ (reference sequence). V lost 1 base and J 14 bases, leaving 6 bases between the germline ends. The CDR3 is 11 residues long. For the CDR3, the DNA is TGTGCCAGCAGCTTAGGCGGGGCCCTCCACTTT. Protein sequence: CASSLGGALHF.

The CDR3 DNA follows: TGTGCCAGCTCCCGGGGTTCGGATAGCAATCAGCCCCAGCATTTT. Protein sequence: CASSRGSDSNQPQHF. The V call is TRBV18, the J call TRBJ1-5; the D is unclear. Trimming cost V 6 bases and J 0 bases, with 12 bases left between them. Germline V gene sequence: CDR1 KGHSH, CDR2 LQKENI. The CDR3 totals 15 residues.

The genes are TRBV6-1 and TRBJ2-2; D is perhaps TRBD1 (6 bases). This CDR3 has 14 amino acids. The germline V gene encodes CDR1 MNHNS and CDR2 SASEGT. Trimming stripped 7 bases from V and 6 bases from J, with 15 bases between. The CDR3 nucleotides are TGTGCCAGCACCTCACAGGGAATACCCGGGGAGCTGTTTTTT. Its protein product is CASTSQGIPGELFF.

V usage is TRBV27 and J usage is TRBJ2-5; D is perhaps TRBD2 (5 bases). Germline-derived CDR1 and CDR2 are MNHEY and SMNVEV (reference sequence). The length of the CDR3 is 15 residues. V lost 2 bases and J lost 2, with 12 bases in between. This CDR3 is CASSLGRGRQETQYF. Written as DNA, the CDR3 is TGTGCCAGCAGTTTAGGGAGAGGCAGGCAAGAGACCCAGTACTTC.

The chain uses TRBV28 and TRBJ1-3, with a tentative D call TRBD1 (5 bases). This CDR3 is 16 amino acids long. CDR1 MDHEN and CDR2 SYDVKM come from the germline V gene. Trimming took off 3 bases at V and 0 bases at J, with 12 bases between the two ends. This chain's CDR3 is CASSLQGRVSGNTIYF. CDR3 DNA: TGTGCCAGCAGTTTGCAGGGTAGGGTCTCTGGAAACACCATATATTTT.